This T cell receptor beta chain is drawn from a study of T cell changes during pregnancy in multiple sclerosis. The data were produced by immunoSEQ multiplex PCR, yet TCRdb's version contains in-frame clones alone and is incomplete. Among about 36,000 clones listed, 88% were seen once. Trimming pared 6 bases from V and 5 bases from J, leaving 5 bases between. The CDR3 sequence is 10 residues long. The germline V gene has CDR1 DFQATT and CDR2 SNEGSKA (reference sequence). The TCR originated in a female donor with multiple sclerosis, enrolled in a pregnancy study. The source material was CD4+ T cells from peripheral blood mononuclear cells, sampled in the first trimester of pregnancy. The chain uses TRBV20-1 and TRBJ2-1, with D unclear. The DNA for the CDR3 is TGCAGTGCCCTAGACAATGAGCAGTTCTTC. This encodes CSALDNEQFF.